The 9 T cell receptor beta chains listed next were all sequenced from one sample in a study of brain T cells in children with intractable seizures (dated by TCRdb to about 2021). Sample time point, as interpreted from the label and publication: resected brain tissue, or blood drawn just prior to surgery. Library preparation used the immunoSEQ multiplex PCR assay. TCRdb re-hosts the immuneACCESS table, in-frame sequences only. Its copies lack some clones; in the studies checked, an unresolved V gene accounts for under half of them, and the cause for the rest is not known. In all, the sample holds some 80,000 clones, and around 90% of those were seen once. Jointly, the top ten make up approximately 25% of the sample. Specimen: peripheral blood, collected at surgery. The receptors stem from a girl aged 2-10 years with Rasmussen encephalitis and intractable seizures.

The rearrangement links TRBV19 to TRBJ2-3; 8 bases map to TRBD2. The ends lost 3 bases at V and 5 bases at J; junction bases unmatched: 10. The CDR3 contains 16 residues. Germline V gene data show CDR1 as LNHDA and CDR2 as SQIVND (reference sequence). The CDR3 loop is CASSIPAGGGGDTQYF. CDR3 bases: TGTGCCAGTAGTATCCCAGCCGGGGGGGGCGGAGATACGCAGTATTTT.

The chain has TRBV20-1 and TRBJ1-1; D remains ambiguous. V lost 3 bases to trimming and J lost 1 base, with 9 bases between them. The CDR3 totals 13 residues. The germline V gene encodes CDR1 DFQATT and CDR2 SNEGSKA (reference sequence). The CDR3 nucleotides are TGCAGTGCTAGTCTTGAGGGGAACACTGAAGCTTTCTTT. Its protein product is CSASLEGNTEAFF.

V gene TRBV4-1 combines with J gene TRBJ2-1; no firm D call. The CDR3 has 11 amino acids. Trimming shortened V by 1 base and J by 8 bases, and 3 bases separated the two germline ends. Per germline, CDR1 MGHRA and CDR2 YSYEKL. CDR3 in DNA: TGCGCCAGCAGCCAAGGGGATGAGCAGTTCTTC. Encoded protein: CASSQGDEQFF.

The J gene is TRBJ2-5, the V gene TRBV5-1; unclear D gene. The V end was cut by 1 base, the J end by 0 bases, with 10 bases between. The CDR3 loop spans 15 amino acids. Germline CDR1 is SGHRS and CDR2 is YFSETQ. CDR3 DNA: TGCGCCAGCAGCTTGCGGATAGGTTACCAAGAGACCCAGTACTTC. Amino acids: CASSLRIGYQETQYF.

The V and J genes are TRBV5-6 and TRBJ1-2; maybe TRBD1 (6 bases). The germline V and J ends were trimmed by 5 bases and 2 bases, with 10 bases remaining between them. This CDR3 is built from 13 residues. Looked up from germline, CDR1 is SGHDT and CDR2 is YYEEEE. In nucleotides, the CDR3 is TGTGCCAGCAGGCTGGGACAAAACTATGGCTACACCTTC. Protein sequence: CASRLGQNYGYTF. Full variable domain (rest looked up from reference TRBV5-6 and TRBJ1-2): DAGVTQSPTHLIKTRGQQVTLRCSPKSGHDTVSWYQQALGQGPQFIFQYYEEEERQRGNFPDRFSGHQFPNYSSELNVNALLLGDSALYLCASRLGQNYGYTFGSGTRLTVV.

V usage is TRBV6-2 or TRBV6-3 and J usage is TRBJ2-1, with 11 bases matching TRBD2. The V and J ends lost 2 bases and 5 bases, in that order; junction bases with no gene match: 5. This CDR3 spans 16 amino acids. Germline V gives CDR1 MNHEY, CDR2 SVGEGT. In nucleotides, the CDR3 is TGTGCCAGCAGTTACGCTAGCGGGGGGAATCACAATGAGCAGTTCTTC. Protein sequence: CASSYASGGNHNEQFF.

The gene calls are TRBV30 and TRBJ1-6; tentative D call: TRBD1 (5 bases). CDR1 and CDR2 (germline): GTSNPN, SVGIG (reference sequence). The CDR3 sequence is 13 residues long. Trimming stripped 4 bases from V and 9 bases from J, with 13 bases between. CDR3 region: CAWNWGRASPLHF. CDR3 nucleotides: TGTGCCTGGAATTGGGGCAGGGCTTCACCCCTCCACTTT.

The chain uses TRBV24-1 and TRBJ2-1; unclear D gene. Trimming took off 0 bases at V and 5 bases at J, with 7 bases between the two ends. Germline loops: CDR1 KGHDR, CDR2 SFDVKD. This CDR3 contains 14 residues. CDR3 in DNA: TGTGCCACCAGTGATTTGGGCCAGAACAATGAGCAGTTCTTC. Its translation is CATSDLGQNNEQFF.

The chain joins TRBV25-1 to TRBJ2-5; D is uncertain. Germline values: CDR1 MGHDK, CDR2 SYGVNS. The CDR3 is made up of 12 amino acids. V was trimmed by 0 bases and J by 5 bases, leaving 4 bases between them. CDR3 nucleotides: TGTGCCAGCAGTGAATACGGGGAGACCCAGTACTTC. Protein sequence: CASSEYGETQYF.